Described below is a single TCR beta chain sequence and its context. The antigen remains undetermined. The data were produced by immunoSEQ multiplex PCR, yet TCRdb's version contains in-frame clones alone and is incomplete. The sample holds about 150,000 clones; under 95% are singletons and the top ten take around 5.2%. The data were taken from a study of T cell responses to AZD1222 COVID-19 vaccine. Overall study findings and caveats: Donors were mostly white British, more females; clonal diversity possibly underestimated. Across the whole spike, CD4 TCRs peaked at regions 160-218 and 743-854. Spike-specific TCR depth and breadth grew after two AZD1222 doses.

V lost 0 bases, J lost 2 bases, and 14 bases lay in between. The germline V gene has CDR1 MNHEY and CDR2 SVGAGI. The CDR3 length is 16 residues. This sequence joins TRBV6-5 and TRBJ2-7; possibly TRBD1 for D (5 bases). This TCR came from an adult in good health. The material sequenced was peripheral blood, taken on day 0 of AZD1222 vaccination. CDR3 nucleotide sequence: TGTGCCAGCAGTTACTCCAGGGTGTCTGTAGCCTACGAGCAGTACTTC. It is translated as CASSYSRVSVAYEQYF.